A single sample gave rise to the 14 T cell receptor beta chains below, sequenced in a study of control samples from healthy donors and cancer patients. Measured with immunoSEQ multiplex PCR; TCRdb has only the in-frame clones, and not every one. The profile shows 150,000 to 200,000 clones, 90% to 95% of them singletons. Sequenced sample: blood. The receptors stem from a man younger than 45 in good health.

In its sample, this clone was seen once. The chain combines TRBV9 with TRBJ1-2, with 11 bases aligning to TRBD1. J lost 6 bases, V lost 0 bases, and 4 bases had no gene match. The CDR3 totals 15 residues. Germline CDR1 reads SGDLS; CDR2 reads YYNGEE. DNA for the CDR3: TGTGCCAGCAGCGTAGGGACAGGGGGCCTTGATGGCTACACCTTC. Its translation: CASSVGTGGLDGYTF.

This rearrangement joins TRBV5-1 to TRBJ1-1; the match to TRBD1 covers 8 bases. CDR3 length: 15 residues. Trimming at V came to 4 bases and at J to 4 bases, leaving 9 bases not matched to a gene. CDR1 and CDR2 from the germline V gene are SGHRS and YFSETQ. CDR3 in amino acids: CASSTQGQEGTEAFF. DNA for the CDR3: TGCGCCAGCAGCACCCAGGGACAGGAGGGCACTGAAGCTTTCTTT. Combining the CDR3 with reference TRBV5-1 and TRBJ1-1 gives the whole variable domain KAGVTQTPRYLIKTRGQQVTLSCSPISGHRSVSWYQQTPGQGLQFLFEYFSETQRNKGNFPGRFSGRQFSNSRSEMNVSTLELGDSALYLCASSTQGQEGTEAFFGQGTRLTVV.

The chain joins TRBV5-3 to TRBJ1-2; D remains ambiguous. Being an ORF, TRBV5-3 has a function that is uncertain. The length of the CDR3 is 12 residues. The ends were cut back, 3 bases at V and 4 bases at J, with 7 bases in the middle. The CDR3 nucleotides are TGTGCCAGAAGCTCTCGGAGCTATGGCTACACCTTC. It specifies CARSSRSYGYTF.

The rearrangement joins TRBV11-2 to TRBJ1-3; TRBD1 matches at 7 bases. The CDR3 contains 15 residues. The germline V gene encodes CDR1 SGHAT and CDR2 FQNNGV. The junction had 9 bases not matched to a gene; V was cut back by 5 bases and J by 5 bases. CDR3 protein: CASSGGGSLRNTIYF. CDR3 in DNA: TGTGCCAGCAGCGGAGGGGGCTCTCTGCGAAACACCATATATTTT.

The rearrangement uses TRBV12-5 and TRBJ2-3; 10 bases fit TRBD2. In germline, CDR1 is LGHNT, CDR2 FRNRAP. CDR3 size: 15 residues. Trimming took 6 bases from V and 1 from J; bases not matched to a gene: 4. CDR3 in DNA: TGTGCTAGTGGAATAGGGACTAGCGGCACAGATACGCAGTATTTT. It codes for CASGIGTSGTDTQYF.

The chain carries TRBV5-4 and TRBJ2-5; TRBD2 is a possible D gene (5 bases). This CDR3 comprises 14 residues. Germline V gene sequence: CDR1 SGHNT, CDR2 YYREEE (reference sequence). V lost 5 bases to trimming and J lost 4 bases, with 15 bases between them. CDR3 bases: TGTGCCAGCAGTCACCGGGATTCAGCAGAGACCCAGTACTTC. It codes for CASSHRDSAETQYF.

The V and J genes are TRBV3-1 (or the pseudogene TRBV3-2) and TRBJ2-6; D not certain. Germline V gene data show CDR1 as LGHDT and CDR2 as YNNKEL (reference sequence). This CDR3 is 15 amino acids long. V shed 4 bases and J shed 0 bases, with 7 bases lying between them. The CDR3: CASSPTISGANVLTF. As DNA, the CDR3 is TGTGCCAGCAGCCCCACCATCTCTGGGGCCAACGTCCTGACTTTC.

V and J are TRBV6-2 or TRBV6-3 and TRBJ1-4; no clear D. The CDR3 runs 13 residues. CDR1 and CDR2 from the germline V gene are MNHEY and SVGEGT. V shed 8 bases and J shed 8 bases, with 15 bases lying between them. CDR3 in amino acids: CASGRPNGEKLFF. The CDR3 nucleotides read TGTGCCAGCGGCCGGCCAAACGGCGAAAAACTGTTTTTT.

This sequence joins TRBV19 and TRBJ1-6; D not certain. Germline CDR1 and CDR2: LNHDA and SQIVND (reference sequence). Trimming removed 4 bases at V and 9 bases at J, with 16 bases between. The CDR3 is 15 amino acids. CDR3 sequence reads: CASSTSGFGGSPLHF. The CDR3 DNA sequence: TGTGCCAGTAGTACATCCGGGTTTGGCGGTTCACCCCTCCACTTT.

The chain combines TRBV18 with TRBJ1-4; D gene unclear. The CDR3 has 16 residues. Germline loops: CDR1 KGHSH, CDR2 LQKENI. V was shortened by 2 bases and J by 8 bases, with 18 bases between the two germline ends. The CDR3 region is CASSPALSDTTEKLFF. The CDR3 DNA is TGTGCCAGCTCACCAGCTTTATCGGATACTACGGAAAAACTGTTTTTT.

The J gene is TRBJ1-1, the V gene TRBV7-2; D not certain. Trimming left V 3 bases short and J 1 base short, with 9 bases between. Germline V CDR1 and CDR2: SGHTA, FQGNSA. CDR3 length: 14 amino acids. CDR3 coding DNA: TGTGCCAGCAGCTTCGTCCGGGGGAACACTGAAGCTTTCTTT. As protein: CASSFVRGNTEAFF. Together with reference TRBV7-2 and TRBJ1-1, the CDR3 gives the full variable domain: GAGVSQSPSNKVTEKGKDVELRCDPISGHTALYWYRQSLGQGLEFLIYFQGNSAPDKSGLPSDRFSAERTGGSVSTLTIQRTQQEDSAVYLCASSFVRGNTEAFFGQGTRLTVV.

V usage is TRBV18 and J usage is TRBJ1-6; no clear D. The CDR3 has 13 amino acids. Germline V gene lookup returns CDR1 KGHSH and CDR2 LQKENI. V was cut by 3 bases and J by 9 bases, with 9 bases left in between. The CDR3 sequence: CASSPPKGSPLHF. DNA of the CDR3: TGTGCCAGCTCACCCCCCAAGGGTTCACCCCTCCACTTT. The full variable domain, in which reference TRBV18 and TRBJ1-6 provide the parts outside the CDR3, is NAGVMQNPRHLVRRRGQEARLRCSPMKGHSHVYWYRQLPEEGLKFMVYLQKENIIDESGMPKERFSAEFPKEGPSILRIQQVVRGDSAAYFCASSPPKGSPLHFGNGTRLTVT.

The chain is built from TRBV2 and TRBJ2-2; TRBD1 might be the D (5 bases). Trimming cost V 1 base and J 0 bases, with 6 bases left between them. This CDR3 contains 15 residues. The V gene's germline CDR1 is SNHLY and CDR2 FYNNEI. CDR3 in DNA: TGTGCCAGCAGTGAAGGCAGGGCGAACACCGGGGAGCTGTTTTTT. The encoded protein is CASSEGRANTGELFF.

The chain is built from TRBV11-2 and TRBJ1-4, with 9 nucleotides matching TRBD1. CDR1 SGHAT and CDR2 FQNNGV come from the germline V gene. This CDR3 is 15 amino acids long. Germline trimming cut 2 bases from V and 7 bases from J; bases unmatched to any gene: 5. This CDR3 reads CASSLSTGGGEKLFF. The DNA of the CDR3 is TGTGCCAGCAGCTTATCGACAGGGGGTGGTGAAAAACTGTTTTTT.